This is a list of T cell receptor beta chains from one sample in a study of human T cells and chemical hapten exposure. One entry per CDR3 protein results from TCRdb running MiXCR on the RACE reads. The table shows 150,000 to 200,000 distinct CDR3 sequences, with around 25% occurring only once. The sequences come from whole blood, collected in connection with sensitization to the hapten diphenylcyclopropenone (DPC). Every receptor here comes from a woman between 35 and 50 years old with alopecia areata. Some clones in this sample may be carry-over from other donors' samples. Each CDR3 is given with its conserved first and last residue. D genes are given only for firm matches. Clone size is given for some rows only: seen once, a few or many times, or a class if the clone is expanded.

D | J | V | size | CDR3 | DNA
- | TRBJ1-2 | TRBV29-1 | - | CSVAWGYGYTF | TGCAGCGTAGCTTGGGGTTATGGCTACACCTTC
- | TRBJ2-4 | TRBV12-3/TRBV12-4 | - | CASSLRDLNIQYF | TGTGCCAGCAGTTTGCGGGACCTAAACATTCAGTACTTC
- | TRBJ1-3 | TRBV9 | - | CASSPTVISGNTIYF | TGTGCCAGCAGCCCCACAGTTATCTCTGGAAACACCATATATTTT
TRBD1 | TRBJ1-2 | TRBV29-1 | - | CSVGQGSYGYTF | TGCAGCGTTGGACAGGGCAGCTATGGCTACACCTTC
- | TRBJ2-3 | TRBV28 | few | CASSSLAMIVRTQYF | TGTGCCAGCAGCTCCTTAGCGATGATCGTTAGGACGCAGTATTTT
- | TRBJ1-2 | TRBV3-2 | - | CASSQGSEGDCYGYTF | TGTGCCAGCAGCCAAGGATCGGAGGGTGATTGCTATGGCTACACCTTC
- | TRBJ1-1 | TRBV12-5 | - | CASGFGFSTEAFF | TGTGCTAGTGGTTTTGGGTTCTCCACTGAAGCTTTCTTT
- | TRBJ1-4 | TRBV29-1 | - | CSVVLGGAEKLFF | TGCAGCGTTGTTTTGGGGGGGGCGGAAAAACTGTTTTTT
- | TRBJ1-4 | TRBV10-1 | few | CASSEGSTNEKLFF | TGCGCCAGCAGTGAAGGCTCAACTAATGAAAAACTGTTTTTT
TRBD2 | TRBJ2-1 | TRBV27 | - | CASSLYGLAGGNEQFF | TGTGCCAGCAGTTTATACGGACTAGCGGGAGGGAATGAGCAGTTCTTC
TRBD2 | TRBJ2-7 | TRBV20-1 | - | CSVASGQSSYEQYF | TGCAGTGTGGCTAGCGGCCAGAGCTCCTACGAGCAGTACTTC
- | TRBJ1-1 | TRBV7-3 | - | CASSQRGFGTEAFF | TGTGCCAGCAGCCAAAGGGGTTTTGGCACTGAAGCTTTCTTT
TRBD2 | TRBJ2-7 | TRBV7-2 | - | CASSLSAGGDYEQYF | TGTGCCAGCAGCTTATCGGCGGGAGGGGATTACGAGCAGTACTTC
- | TRBJ2-7 | TRBV29-1 | few | CSVRQGGDYEQYF | TGCAGCGTTCGACAGGGAGGAGACTACGAGCAGTACTTC
- | TRBJ2-7 | TRBV9 | many | CASSVGAKSTHEQYF | TGTGCCAGCAGCGTAGGGGCGAAGAGCACGCACGAGCAGTACTTC
- | TRBJ2-7 | TRBV24-1 | few | CATSDRTGSYEQYF | TGTGCCACCAGTGACCGTACAGGATCCTACGAGCAGTACTTC
TRBD1 | TRBJ1-4 | TRBV6-5 | few | CASSDPTGSGEKLFF | TGTGCCAGCAGTGACCCGACAGGGAGTGGGGAAAAACTGTTTTTT
TRBD2 | TRBJ2-7 | TRBV7-2 | - | CASRLAGVVTYEQYF | TGTGCCAGCAGGTTAGCGGGAGTGGTAACCTACGAGCAGTACTTC
- | TRBJ2-7 | TRBV7-2 | once | CASSFDSSGIYEQYF | TGTGCCAGCAGCTTTGACTCTAGTGGGATTTACGAGCAGTACTTC
TRBD2 | TRBJ2-1 | TRBV9 | few | CASSVGTSGRRGEQFF | TGTGCCAGCAGCGTAGGAACTAGCGGGAGGCGAGGTGAGCAGTTCTTC
- | TRBJ1-5 | TRBV7-9 | few | CASSLGQSQPQHF | TGTGCCAGCAGCTTGGGACAATCTCAGCCCCAGCATTTT
- | TRBJ2-3 | TRBV4-3 | few | CASSQDLGRWSAHPQYF | TGCGCCAGCAGCCAAGATTTAGGCAGGTGGAGTGCCCATCCGCAGTATTTT
TRBD1 | TRBJ1-2 | TRBV9 | - | CASSVSLLQGADYGYTF | TGTGCCAGCAGCGTATCCCTCCTTCAGGGGGCAGACTATGGCTACACCTTC
TRBD2 | TRBJ2-5 | TRBV7-7 | - | CASGRPETQYF | TGTGCTAGCGGGAGACCAGAGACCCAGTACTTC
- | TRBJ1-6 | TRBV28 | few | CASRTTDSPLHF | TGTGCCAGCAGAACTACAGATTCACCCCTCCACTTT
TRBD2 | TRBJ2-1 | TRBV12-3/TRBV12-4 | - | CASSRTPLSGSGNEQFF | TGTGCCAGCAGCCGTACACCCTTAAGCGGGAGTGGGAATGAGCAGTTCTTC
- | TRBJ2-7 | TRBV6-5 | few | CASSYGAAYEQYF | TGTGCCAGCAGTTACGGCGCTGCCTACGAGCAGTACTTC
TRBD2 | TRBJ2-2 | TRBV7-2 | few | CASSSSGRESGELFF | TGTGCCAGCAGCTCTAGCGGGAGAGAGTCAGGGGAGCTGTTTTTT
- | TRBJ2-1 | TRBV10-2 | - | CASSLLAVTYNEQFF | TGCGCCAGCAGCCTACTAGCTGTCACCTACAATGAGCAGTTCTTC
- | TRBJ2-5 | TRBV7-2 | few | CASSRGLTQETQYF | TGTGCCAGCAGCCGCGGACTGACTCAAGAGACCCAGTACTTC
- | TRBJ1-2 | TRBV11-2 | - | CASSLMDGNYGYTF | TGTGCCAGCAGCTTGATGGACGGTAACTATGGCTACACCTTC
- | TRBJ2-7 | TRBV5-1 | - | CASSLGLARYYEQYF | TGCGCCAGCAGCTTGGGCCTAGCGCGTTACTACGAGCAGTACTTC
TRBD2 | TRBJ2-7 | TRBV29-1 | - | CSVALADYEQYF | TGCAGCGTTGCCCTAGCGGACTACGAGCAGTACTTC
- | TRBJ2-7 | TRBV7-6 | - | CASSLGNGGGDEQYF | TGTGCCAGCAGCTTGGGTAATGGCGGGGGCGACGAGCAGTACTTC
TRBD1 | TRBJ1-1 | TRBV5-1 | many | CASSFSGGGTEAFF | TGCGCCAGCAGCTTTTCAGGGGGTGGCACTGAAGCTTTCTTT
- | TRBJ1-2 | TRBV12-3/TRBV12-4 | - | CASSLSARASGYTF | TGTGCCAGCAGTTTAAGTGCCAGGGCAAGTGGCTACACCTTC
TRBD1 | TRBJ2-7 | TRBV7-2 | - | CASSIGTGYDEQYF | TGTGCCAGCAGCATCGGGACAGGGTACGACGAGCAGTACTTC
- | TRBJ2-7 | TRBV29-1 | few | CSAQGGNGAYEQYF | TGCAGCGCGCAGGGGGGGAACGGGGCCTACGAGCAGTACTTC
TRBD2 | TRBJ2-7 | TRBV5-4 | few | CASSGGLAGLYEQYF | TGTGCCAGCAGCGGGGGACTAGCGGGACTCTACGAGCAGTACTTC
- | TRBJ1-4 | TRBV7-9 | few | CASSADRTKEKLFF | TGTGCCAGCAGCGCCGATCGGACCAAAGAAAAACTGTTTTTT
- | TRBJ1-1 | TRBV11-2 | - | CASSSYSTGFNTEAFF | TGTGCCAGCAGCTCCTATAGCACAGGGTTCAACACTGAAGCTTTCTTT
- | TRBJ2-7 | TRBV6-6 | - | CASNPQGGFYEQYF | TGTGCCAGCAATCCGCAGGGGGGATTCTACGAGCAGTACTTC
TRBD1 | TRBJ1-4 | TRBV7-9 | - | CASSQGQGNEKLFF | TGTGCCAGCAGCCAGGGACAGGGGAATGAAAAACTGTTTTTT
- | TRBJ2-7 | TRBV4-3 | - | CASSQVTGPYEQYF | TGCGCCAGCAGCCAAGTTACAGGGCCCTACGAGCAGTACTTC
TRBD1 | TRBJ2-7 | TRBV7-2 | once | CASSPDREYEQYF | TGTGCCAGCAGCCCGGACAGGGAGTACGAGCAGTACTTC
- | TRBJ2-7 | TRBV20-1 | many | CSARISWDNSYEQYF | TGCAGTGCTAGAATCAGCTGGGACAACTCCTACGAGCAGTACTTC
- | TRBJ2-3 | TRBV28 | few | CASSYPSRRIYTDTQYF | TGTGCCAGCAGTTATCCCTCCCGGCGGATATACACAGATACGCAGTATTTT
- | TRBJ2-1 | TRBV28 | few | CASSLRGLGEQFF | TGTGCCAGCAGTTTAAGGGGGTTGGGTGAGCAGTTCTTC
- | TRBJ2-4 | TRBV7-9 | few | CASSLEGRNKNIQYF | TGTGCCAGCAGCTTAGAAGGGCGTAACAAAAACATTCAGTACTTC
- | TRBJ2-2 | TRBV7-2 | few | CASSPSPAGELFF | TGTGCCAGCAGCCCATCCCCGGCCGGGGAGCTGTTTTTT
- | TRBJ1-1 | TRBV6-2/TRBV6-3 | many | CASSYAYMNTEAFF | TGTGCCAGCAGTTACGCCTATATGAACACTGAAGCTTTCTTT
TRBD2 | TRBJ2-1 | TRBV12-3/TRBV12-4 | - | CASRLGTSGSHEQFF | TGTGCCAGCAGGCTCGGGACTAGCGGGAGCCATGAGCAGTTCTTC
TRBD2 | TRBJ2-2 | TRBV2 | - | CASTTSGANTGELFF | TGTGCCAGCACCACTAGCGGGGCGAACACCGGGGAGCTGTTTTTT
- | TRBJ2-6 | TRBV6-4 | many | CASSERGGSGANVLTF | TGTGCCAGCAGTGAAAGAGGGGGCTCTGGGGCCAACGTCCTGACTTTC
TRBD1 | TRBJ2-2 | TRBV9 | many | CASSAWTGANTGELFF | TGTGCCAGCAGCGCATGGACAGGGGCGAACACCGGGGAGCTGTTTTTT
TRBD2 | TRBJ2-1 | TRBV7-9 | - | CASSSLGSSGSSYNEQFF | TGTGCCAGCAGCTCCCTTGGATCTAGCGGGAGCTCCTACAATGAGCAGTTCTTC
TRBD1 | TRBJ1-2 | TRBV5-1 | few | CASSTSGTGDYGYTF | TGCGCCAGCAGCACTTCCGGGACAGGGGACTATGGCTACACCTTC